This entry lists 30 T cell receptor beta chains sequenced from one sample in a study of CD8 T cells in ankylosing spondylitis. In TCRdb, the 5' RACE reads were re-called with MiXCR into one record per CDR3 protein. The profile shows some 290,000 distinct CDR3 sequences, around 20% of them singletons. The sequencing sample was made of blood, either unsorted or a sorted T cell fraction (not recorded which). Every receptor here comes from a male donor with ankylosing spondylitis or in good health (not recorded which).

The rearrangement uses TRBV20-1 and TRBJ2-3, with no clear D. Germline V gene lookup returns CDR1 DFQATT and CDR2 SNEGSKA (reference sequence). The CDR3 runs 13 residues. The V end was cut by 0 bases, the J end by 3 bases, with 7 bases between. CDR3 protein: CSARDGKTDTQYF. CDR3 in DNA: TGCAGTGCTAGAGATGGTAAAACAGATACGCAGTATTTT.

This clonotype turned up a few times. The rearrangement links TRBV27 to TRBJ2-3; TRBD2 matches at 10 bases. The germline V gene encodes CDR1 MNHEY and CDR2 SMNVEV (reference sequence). V was pared by 1 base and J by 4 bases, with 11 bases of the junction left unmatched. CDR3 length equals 18 residues. The CDR3 spells CASSLLVASGRIADTQYF. Written as DNA, the CDR3 is TGTGCCAGCAGTTTATTGGTTGCTAGCGGGAGAATCGCAGATACGCAGTATTTT.

The V and J genes are TRBV20-1 and TRBJ1-6; TRBD1 is a possible D gene (6 bases). This CDR3 is 15 amino acids long. CDR1 DFQATT and CDR2 SNEGSKA come from the germline V gene (reference sequence). V was cut by 0 bases and J by 2 bases, with 8 bases left in between. The CDR3 nucleotides read TGCAGTGCTAGAGAGGGGGGCCCCTATAATTCACCCCTCCACTTT. It encodes CSAREGGPYNSPLHF.

This clonotype showed up just a few times. The chain links TRBV20-1 to TRBJ2-5, with D perhaps TRBD1 (6 bases). The ends were cut back, 4 bases at V and 0 bases at J, with 12 bases in the middle. Germline V gene sequence: CDR1 DFQATT, CDR2 SNEGSKA (reference sequence). The CDR3 is 14 residues long. CDR3 bases: TGCAGTGCTACAGGGCAGGGGAACCAAGAGACCCAGTACTTC. It translates to CSATGQGNQETQYF.

The V gene is TRBV5-1, the J gene TRBJ2-1; 7 nucleotides align to TRBD1. CDR3 length: 15 amino acids. Trimming removed 0 bases from V and 5 bases from J; junction bases left unmatched: 5. From germline, CDR1 is SGHRS and CDR2 YFSETQ. CDR3 loop: CASSLAPGQNNEQFF. In DNA form, the CDR3 reads TGCGCCAGCAGCTTGGCCCCGGGACAGAACAATGAGCAGTTCTTC.

Notes on this clonotype: This sequence may be a read error, since a much larger clone differs from it by one base. The chain combines TRBV7-7 with TRBJ2-5, with 9 positions matching TRBD2. The CDR3 totals 16 residues. Germline V lookup: CDR1 SSHAT, CDR2 FNYEAQ (reference sequence). The CDR3 reads CASSLSRAGGAETKYF. The CDR3 DNA reads as TGTGCTAGCAGCTTATCGCGAGCGGGGGGTGCGGAGACCAAGTACTTC.

This chain uses TRBV5-1 with TRBJ2-5, with unresolved D. This CDR3 has 14 residues. The germline gives CDR1 SGHRS, CDR2 YFSETQ. The V and J ends lost 0 bases and 2 bases respectively, with 8 bases between them. The CDR3 DNA follows: TGCGCCAGCAGCTTGGGGGCAGGACAAGAGACCCAGTACTTC. Residues: CASSLGAGQETQYF.

This clonotype has a handful of counts. The chain's CDR3 is CASSKGLAGGTDTQYF. The CDR3 region has the DNA TGCGCCAGCAGCAAAGGACTAGCGGGAGGCACAGATACGCAGTATTTT. V and J are TRBV10-1 and TRBJ2-3; 13 positions agree with TRBD2. J lost 1 base, V lost 6 bases, and 4 bases had no gene match. There are 16 residues in the CDR3. CDR1 is WNHNN, CDR2 SYGVQD, per germline (reference sequence).

The V call is TRBV20-1, the J call TRBJ2-3; D is undetermined. CDR1 DFQATT and CDR2 SNEGSKA come from the germline V gene (reference sequence). V was pared by 3 bases and J by 3 bases, with 10 bases between. CDR3 size: 13 residues. This CDR3 reads CSASFPQTDTQYF. DNA of the CDR3: TGCAGTGCTAGTTTCCCTCAAACAGATACGCAGTATTTT.

The genes are TRBV7-2 and TRBJ2-7; D uncertain. The CDR3 has 9 amino acids. The germline V and J ends were trimmed by 6 bases and 5 bases, with 2 bases remaining between them. Germline V gives CDR1 SGHTA, CDR2 FQGNSA. The CDR3 coding sequence is TGTGCCAGCAGGGACGAGCAGTACGTC. It encodes CASRDEQYV.

Here the CDR3 reads CASSLRDKPNEQFF. CDR3 DNA sequence: TGTGCCAGCAGCTTACGGGACAAACCCAATGAGCAGTTCTTC. This chain uses TRBV7-9 with TRBJ2-1, with D perhaps TRBD1 (6 bases). Germline CDR1 reads SEHNR; CDR2 reads FQNEAQ (reference sequence). V lost 2 bases, J lost 6 bases, and 11 bases lay in between. The CDR3 consists of 14 residues.

The chain combines TRBV5-1 with TRBJ2-4; 7 bases match TRBD1. CDR3 length equals 15 residues. V lost 3 bases, J lost 6 bases, and 9 bases stayed unmatched. Per the germline V gene, CDR1 is SGHRS and CDR2 is YFSETQ. The CDR3 nucleotides are TGCGCCAGCAGCTCCGACAGGGTGGTTGGAAACATTCAGTACTTC. It translates to CASSSDRVVGNIQYF.

V gene TRBV2 combines with J gene TRBJ2-3; 7 nucleotides agree with TRBD2. The CDR3 is 15 residues long. The trim removed 7 bases at V and 3 bases at J, leaving 10 bases unmatched. CDR1 is SNHLY and CDR2 is FYNNEI in the germline V gene. This CDR3 reads CASKSTGTKTDTQYF. The CDR3 nucleotides read TGTGCCAGCAAAAGTACCGGGACTAAAACAGATACGCAGTATTTT. Together with reference TRBV2 and TRBJ2-3, the CDR3 gives the full variable domain: EPEVTQTPSHQVTQMGQEVILRCVPISNHLYFYWYRQILGQKVEFLVSFYNNEISEKSEIFDDQFSVERPDGSNFTLKIRSTKLEDSAMYFCASKSTGTKTDTQYFGPGTRLTVL.

Notes on this clonotype: This may arise from a read error, as a much more abundant clone is one base away. The chain couples TRBV3-1 to TRBJ1-2; D gene uncertain. The CDR3 is 13 amino acids. CDR1 and CDR2 from the germline V gene are LGHDT and YNNKEL (reference sequence). With 0 bases removed from V and 12 bases from J, the gap between germline ends came to 14 bases. As DNA, the CDR3 is TGTGCCAGCAGCCAAGATCTCGGGGAACGCCACACCTTC. This translates into CASSQDLGERHTF. Based on the CDR3 plus reference TRBV3-1 and TRBJ1-2, the full variable domain is DTAVSQTPKYLVTQMGNDKSIKCEQNLGHDTMYWYKQDSKKFLKIMFSYNNKELIINETVPNRFSPKSPDKAHLNLHINSLELGDSAVYFCASSQDLGERHTFGSGTRLTVV.

The J gene is TRBJ2-1, the V gene TRBV2; a possible D gene is TRBD2 (5 bases). Trimming stripped 4 bases from V and 2 bases from J, with 12 bases between. The CDR3 is 15 residues long. The germline V gene encodes CDR1 SNHLY and CDR2 FYNNEI. CDR3 nucleotides: TGTGCCAGCAGTGTTTTCGGGGATACCTACAATGAGCAGTTCTTC. This encodes CASSVFGDTYNEQFF.

The chain combines TRBV27 with TRBJ2-5; the match to TRBD2 covers 7 bases. This CDR3 is 16 amino acids long. Germline V lookup: CDR1 MNHEY, CDR2 SMNVEV (reference sequence). Trimming cost V 0 bases and J 0 bases; bases outside gene matches: 4. The CDR3 DNA reads as TGTGCCAGCAGTTTATCTAGCGGGCTGTACCAAGAGACCCAGTACTTC. It specifies CASSLSSGLYQETQYF.

This clonotype has only a few counts. The chain links TRBV20-1 to TRBJ2-5; no clear D gene. Germline loops: CDR1 DFQATT, CDR2 SNEGSKA (reference sequence). This CDR3 has 10 residues. V lost 6 bases to trimming and J lost 3 bases, with 5 bases between them. The CDR3 nucleotides are TGCAGTGCGAGTGAAGAGACCCAGTACTTC. Encoded protein: CSASEETQYF.

The chain joins TRBV3-1 to TRBJ2-7; 12 nucleotides align to TRBD2. Per germline, CDR1 LGHDT and CDR2 YNNKEL (reference sequence). Trimming removed 5 bases from V and 3 bases from J; junction bases left unmatched: 5. The CDR3 is 15 residues long. In nucleotides, the CDR3 is TGTGCCAGCAGCTATGGGACTAGCGGGTTCTACGAGCAGTACGTC. It specifies CASSYGTSGFYEQYV.

This clonotype has just a few counts. The rearrangement joins TRBV5-1 to TRBJ2-1; tentative D call: TRBD2 (5 bases). Trimming shortened V by 0 bases and J by 4 bases, and 8 bases separated the two germline ends. The V gene's germline CDR1 is SGHRS and CDR2 YFSETQ. The CDR3 is 14 residues long. The CDR3 here is CASSLGGEYNEQFF. The CDR3, as DNA: TGCGCCAGCAGCTTGGGGGGAGAATACAATGAGCAGTTCTTC.

This clonotype was counted a few times. This chain connects TRBV12-3 or TRBV12-4 to TRBJ1-1; TRBD1 aligns across 9 bases. V gave up 6 bases and J gave up 4 bases; unmatched junction bases: 3. This CDR3 is 13 amino acids long. The CDR3 DNA follows: TGTGCCAGCAGCGGACAGGGGTTCACTGAAGCTTTCTTT. Its translation: CASSGQGFTEAFF.

This clonotype was detected a few times. This rearrangement joins TRBV20-1 to TRBJ2-1; D is possibly TRBD2 (5 bases). The CDR3 is made up of 13 amino acids. V was shortened by 2 bases and J by 8 bases, with 13 bases between the two germline ends. Germline V CDR1 and CDR2: DFQATT, SNEGSKA (reference sequence). In nucleotides, the CDR3 is TGCAGTGCTAGAAGAGGGTTGGGAGATGAGCAGTTCTTC. It specifies CSARRGLGDEQFF.

The chain uses TRBV12-3 or TRBV12-4 and TRBJ2-5; D might be TRBD1 (6 bases). The ends were cut back, 3 bases at V and 3 bases at J, with 11 bases in the middle. This CDR3 contains 14 residues. CDR3 coding DNA: TGTGCCAGCAGTTTGTCTGGGGGCGAAGAGACCCAGTACTTC. Translating it yields CASSLSGGEETQYF.

The rearrangement links TRBV28 to TRBJ2-5, with 10 bases that match TRBD1. Germline V gives CDR1 MDHEN, CDR2 SYDVKM. V lost 3 bases to trimming and J lost 5 bases; unmatched junction nucleotides: 6. The length of the CDR3 is 15 residues. The CDR3 DNA reads as TGTGCCAGCAGTTTGATGGGACAGGGGATGGAGACCCAGTACTTC. Protein sequence: CASSLMGQGMETQYF.

The chain uses TRBV27 and TRBJ2-1; D remains unclear. V lost 6 bases to trimming and J lost 6 bases, with 12 bases between them. Germline V gives CDR1 MNHEY, CDR2 SMNVEV (reference sequence). CDR3 length: 13 residues. The CDR3 bases are TGTGCCAGCAGCCGCCTTGGTGCCAATGAGCAGTTCTTC. Amino acid sequence: CASSRLGANEQFF.

This clonotype came up once. The chain employs TRBV20-1 and TRBJ2-1; D unclear. This CDR3 has 12 residues. CDR1 is DFQATT and CDR2 is SNEGSKA in the germline V gene (reference sequence). V was clipped by 0 bases and J by 9 bases, with 9 bases between them. CDR3 residues: CSARDRNSEQFF. CDR3 sequence (DNA): TGCAGTGCTAGAGATCGGAACAGTGAGCAGTTCTTC.

The J gene is TRBJ2-3, the V gene TRBV6-1; D perhaps matches TRBD2 (6 bases). The CDR3 covers 15 residues. V was clipped by 6 bases and J by 2 bases, with 15 bases between them. Germline-derived CDR1 and CDR2 are MNHNS and SASEGT. The CDR3 nucleotides are TGTGCCAGCAGCCATGGATTAGCGGCCACAGATACGCAGTATTTT. This translates into CASSHGLAATDTQYF.

This chain connects TRBV3-1 to TRBJ2-6; 11 nucleotides align to TRBD1. The germline V gene has CDR1 LGHDT and CDR2 YNNKEL (reference sequence). The CDR3 totals 18 residues. V was clipped by 6 bases and J by 0 bases; unmatched bases: 7. The CDR3 DNA is TGTGCCAGCAGTTTCGGGACAGGGGGTATCTCTGGGGCCAACGTCCTGACTTTC. Amino acids: CASSFGTGGISGANVLTF.

The sample holds many counts of this clonotype. The chain employs TRBV5-1 and TRBJ1-6; TRBD1 matches 8 bases. Germline trimming cut 2 bases from V and 3 bases from J; bases unmatched to any gene: 4. The CDR3 has 16 residues. Germline V CDR1 and CDR2: SGHRS, YFSETQ. Written as DNA, the CDR3 is TGCGCCAGCAGCTTCGGACAGGGACACTATAATTCACCCCTCCACTTT. It encodes CASSFGQGHYNSPLHF.

A few counts support this clonotype. The CDR3 DNA follows: TGTGCCATCAGTGAGAGGTCCGGGACAGGGGGTGCACCCCTCCACTTT. It is translated as CAISERSGTGGAPLHF. The chain combines TRBV10-3 with TRBJ1-6; 11 nucleotides match TRBD1. In germline, CDR1 is ENHRY, CDR2 SYGVKD. The ends lost 2 bases at V and 11 bases at J; junction bases unmatched: 8. This CDR3 has 16 residues.

The chain carries TRBV7-3 and TRBJ2-5, with 9 bases matching TRBD2. CDR3 length equals 16 residues. Germline CDR1 and CDR2: SGHTA and FQGTGA. V shed 0 bases, J shed 5 bases, and the junction held 7 bases outside the gene matches. CDR3 sequence (DNA): TGTGCCAGCAGCTTAACTGCGGGAGGGCCACGGGAGACCCAGTACTTC. Amino acids: CASSLTAGGPRETQYF.